This entry describes one T cell receptor beta chain. Its target is not known. The germline V gene encodes CDR1 LNHNV and CDR2 YYDKDF (reference sequence). The CDR3 covers 14 residues. Trimming shortened V by 0 bases and J by 3 bases, and 9 bases separated the two germline ends. This sample was taken from a study of cytomegalovirus exposure and HLA in healthy donors. Amplification used 60 Vbeta primers and 13 Jbeta primers. Using immunoSEQ multiplex PCR, the repertoire was profiled, and TCRdb retains in-frame clones only, with some absent. The sample yields about 160,000 clones, 77% seen once. General observations from the study: Several of the most significant clusters were apparently associated with common viral pathogens in a later analysis. A later analysis reportedly identified an Asian-associated ancestry cluster as carrying fewer N-insertions than the approximately 670-donor mean. The study designated 164 TCR beta chains cytomegalovirus-associated. Of the V segments, some could not be distinguished, including TRBV6-2 and TRBV6-3, and were excluded.

Sample: PBMCs. The chain uses TRBV15 and TRBJ2-7; D perhaps matches TRBD2 (5 bases). The TCR sequence derives from a man aged 45 to 65 in good health and CMV-seropositive. The CDR3 DNA sequence: TGTGCCACCAGCAGAGACCCCGGGAACTACGAGCAGTACTTC. Protein product: CATSRDPGNYEQYF.